The present TCR beta chain was sequenced within a study of T cells after yellow fever vaccination. The study's findings and limits: Post-booster samples contained most primary-vaccination clones (approximately 96% CD4, almost 90% CD8).

TCRdb re-called the 5' RACE reads with MiXCR, one entry per CDR3 protein. The sample has about 360,000 distinct CDR3 sequences, about 6% seen once. V dropped 4 bases and J dropped 3; count of bases not matched to a gene: 10. CDR1 SGHKS and CDR2 YYEKEE come from the germline V gene (reference sequence). The CDR3 extends over 16 amino acids. This clonotype was seen more than once but under ten times. Antigen: not known. The TCR originated in a man in his thirties or forties who received the YFV17D yellow fever vaccine. The sequencing here drew on PBMCs, taken 5 days after the yellow fever booster vaccination. This chain connects TRBV5-5 to TRBJ1-5, with 7 bases matching TRBD1. CDR3 protein: CASSPRTDRANQPQHF. In DNA form, the CDR3 reads TGTGCCAGCAGCCCCAGAACCGACAGGGCCAATCAGCCCCAGCATTTT.